These T cell receptor beta chains were read from a single sample in a study of blood T cell repertoires in COVID-19. The method was immunoSEQ multiplex PCR; TCRdb's version includes in-frame clones alone and lacks a portion of them. The repertoire holds a few hundred thousand clones, nearly 90% seen once, with roughly 3% in the top ten. The material sequenced was peripheral blood. The source of these receptors is a man between 18 and 35 years old with active or convalescent COVID-19. CDR3s include the opening cysteine and the closing phenylalanine or tryptophan. The D gene is left open where the match is weak. Some rows mark clone size as missing; the rest say once, few, many or name a class of expanded clone.

j_call d_call v_call clone_size cdr3_nt cdr3_aa
TRBJ1-1 TRBD1 TRBV5-1 NA TGCGCCAGCAGCACCCGACAGGGGTTGAACACTGAAGCTTTCTTT CASSTRQGLNTEAFF
TRBJ2-5 TRBD1 TRBV7-2 NA TGTGCCAGCAGCTCACCTGAGACAGGGTGGGAGACCCAGTACTTC CASSSPETGWETQYF
TRBJ1-2 NA TRBV6-5 NA TGTGCCAGCAGTTCGACGACGGGTTATTCCTACACCTTC CASSSTTGYSYTF
TRBJ2-1 TRBD2 TRBV7-9 NA TGTGCCAGCACCGTGAATAGCGGGACCTCCTACAATGAGCAGTTCTTC CASTVNSGTSYNEQFF
TRBJ2-5 TRBD2 TRBV5-1 NA TGCGCCAGCAGCTCTAGCGGGGGGGCCGCCGGAGAGACCCAGTACTTC CASSSSGGAAGETQYF
TRBJ2-7 TRBD2 TRBV6-1 few TGTGCCAGCAGTGGGAACAGACTAGCCGGAGACCCCTACGAGCAGTACTTC CASSGNRLAGDPYEQYF
TRBJ2-5 NA TRBV7-6 NA TGTGCCAGCAGCTTAGCGGGGCAGGGATTCGTAGAGACCCAGTACTTC CASSLAGQGFVETQYF
TRBJ2-1 TRBD2 TRBV6-5 NA TGTGCCAGCAGCCGAAGCGGGGGGGCGTACAATGAGCAGTTCTTC CASSRSGGAYNEQFF
TRBJ1-5 NA TRBV9 NA TGTGCCAGCAGCGTCGGTGGGGGGGCTAATCAGCCCCAGCATTTT CASSVGGGANQPQHF
TRBJ2-2 TRBD1 TRBV24-1 NA TGTGCCACCAGTGATCCCGGGACAGGGGCGATCGGGGAGCTGTTTTTT CATSDPGTGAIGELFF
TRBJ2-1 NA TRBV29-1 NA TGCAGCGTTGGTCGTCGACTAGACAATGAGCAGTTCTTC CSVGRRLDNEQFF
TRBJ2-7 NA TRBV7-8 NA TGTGCCAGCAGCTGGGCCCCCCTCCGGGGCGAGCAGTACTTC CASSWAPLRGEQYF
TRBJ2-1 NA TRBV7-9 few TGTGCCAGCATCTTACGAGCCTCGACGGCACGGGGAGGCAATGAGCAGTTCTTC CASILRASTARGGNEQFF
TRBJ2-5 NA TRBV5-1 NA TGCGCCAGCAGCAAGGACGGGACACCACAAGAGACCCAGTACTTC CASSKDGTPQETQYF
TRBJ2-7 NA TRBV7-2 NA TGTGCCAGCAGCCCATCCACTAGTTCCTCCTACGAGCAGTACTTC CASSPSTSSSYEQYF
TRBJ2-5 TRBD2 TRBV20-1 NA TGCAGTGCTAGTCGGTTAGCGGGGGGACAAGAGACCCAGTACTTC CSASRLAGGQETQYF
TRBJ1-5 NA TRBV5-5 NA TGTGCCAGCAGCCAGGTAGGAGGGCACCAGCCCCAGCATTTT CASSQVGGHQPQHF
TRBJ2-1 NA TRBV28 NA TGTGCCAGCAGTAACAGGGCGAATGAGCAGTTCTTC CASSNRANEQFF
TRBJ2-7 TRBD2 TRBV11-3 NA TGTGCCAGCAGCCCCGGGGGGGACTCGTTCCACGAGCAGTACTTC CASSPGGDSFHEQYF
TRBJ2-2 TRBD1 TRBV5-4 few TGTGCCAGCAGCTCCCGACAGGGGACCGGGGAGCTGTTTTTT CASSSRQGTGELFF
TRBJ1-5 TRBD1 TRBV19 NA TGTGCCAGTAGATCCTGGGGGCAGGGGGCGAATCAGCCCCAGCATTTT CASRSWGQGANQPQHF
TRBJ2-7 TRBD2 TRBV6-2/TRBV6-3 NA TGTGCCAGCAGTGGGATGACTAGCGGGCTTGGCGAGCAGTACTTC CASSGMTSGLGEQYF
TRBJ1-2 TRBD1 TRBV19 NA TGTGCCAGTAGTCCGACAGGGTCCCATGGCTACACCTTC CASSPTGSHGYTF
TRBJ2-2 TRBD2 TRBV11-2 NA TGTGCCAGCCACGCGGGGCCTAGCGGAGCGAACACCGGGGAGCTGTTTTTT CASHAGPSGANTGELFF
TRBJ1-3 TRBD1 TRBV28 NA TGTGCCAGCAGTCAGGGGGGACACGGAAACACCATATATTTT CASSQGGHGNTIYF
TRBJ2-7 NA TRBV19 NA TGTGCCAGTAGTATCGGAGCGGATCGCTACGAGCAGTACTTC CASSIGADRYEQYF